These 14 T cell receptor beta chains were all obtained from the same sample, sequenced in a study of cytomegalovirus exposure and HLA in healthy donors. The PCR used 60 Vbeta and 13 Jbeta primers. Produced via immunoSEQ multiplex PCR; TCRdb's table is partial and in-frame only. The table includes about 200,000 clones, around 86% detected once. The sequenced material came from PBMCs. The receptors derive from a woman between 45 and 60 years old in good health and CMV-seropositive.

This clone was seen once. The V gene is TRBV29-1, the J gene TRBJ1-1, with 8 bases lining up with TRBD1. With V trimmed by 3 bases and J by 5 bases, 8 bases remained unmatched. The V gene's germline CDR1 is SQVTM and CDR2 ANQGSEA. This CDR3 is 14 amino acids long. The DNA for the CDR3 is TGCAGCGTTGACGGACAGGGCCGGGGAACTGAAGCTTTCTTT. This translates into CSVDGQGRGTEAFF.

The rearrangement uses TRBV29-1 and TRBJ2-5; maybe TRBD1 (7 bases). There are 15 residues in the CDR3. The germline CDR1 and CDR2 sequences are SQVTM and ANQGSEA. Trimming pared 4 bases from V and 2 bases from J, leaving 17 bases between. The CDR3 bases are TGCAGCGTTGTTGGGCAACAGGGGACTCAAGAGACCCAGTACTTC. Amino acids: CSVVGQQGTQETQYF.

The sample holds one count of this clone. The CDR3 sequence is CASSGLGGRTDTQYF. The DNA of the CDR3 is TGTGCCAGCAGTGGCTTGGGGGGGCGCACAGATACGCAGTATTTT. The chain uses TRBV28 and TRBJ2-3, with D possibly matching TRBD2 (7 bases). This CDR3 region has 15 residues. V lost 5 bases and J lost 1, with 13 bases in between. Germline V gene data show CDR1 as MDHEN and CDR2 as SYDVKM.

The genes are TRBV2 and TRBJ1-5, with 8 bases that match TRBD1. Losses at the gene ends were 7 bases for V and 2 bases for J; bases not matched to a gene: 7. This CDR3 region has 15 residues. Per germline, CDR1 SNHLY and CDR2 FYNNEI. This CDR3 is CASTLQGAGNQPQHF. CDR3 nucleotides: TGTGCCAGCACTCTCCAGGGGGCGGGCAATCAGCCCCAGCATTTT.

The chain couples TRBV5-1 to TRBJ2-1, with D possibly matching TRBD1 (5 bases). Between the trimmed V and J ends, which lost 2 bases and 4 bases, there was a span of 13 bases. This CDR3 contains 15 residues. Germline V CDR1 and CDR2: SGHRS, YFSETQ. This chain's CDR3 is CASSLGVSAYNEQFF. The CDR3 DNA follows: TGCGCCAGCAGCTTAGGGGTTTCCGCGTACAATGAGCAGTTCTTC.

A few counts support this clone. This rearrangement joins TRBV4-2 to TRBJ1-6; 8 bases align to TRBD1. With V trimmed by 1 base and J by 9 bases, 8 bases remained unmatched. In germline, CDR1 is LGHNA, CDR2 YNFKEQ. The CDR3 covers 16 residues. CDR3 loop: CASSQVLRGRGSPLHF. CDR3 DNA: TGTGCCAGCAGCCAAGTGCTCAGGGGGCGCGGTTCACCCCTCCACTTT.

The chain is built from TRBV21-1 and TRBJ2-3; the tabulated D call, TRBD2, remains unverified against the DNA. TRBV21-1 is deemed a pseudogene. The CDR3 spans 15 residues. Here the CDR3 DNA reads TGTGCCAGCAGTCCGGGACTAGCGGGAGCAGATACGCAGTATTTT. It is translated as CASSPGLAGADTQYF.

This sequence joins TRBV5-6 and TRBJ1-3; D is ambiguous. Germline V gene data show CDR1 as SGHDT and CDR2 as YYEEEE. The V end was cut by 0 bases, the J end by 4 bases, with 8 bases between. The CDR3 is 14 residues long. CDR3 coding DNA: TGTGCCAGCAGCTTGGGGGCCGGAGGAAACACCATATATTTT. It is translated as CASSLGAGGNTIYF.

The chain is built from TRBV5-1 and TRBJ2-5, with D perhaps matching TRBD2 (6 bases). The V end was cut by 4 bases, the J end by 3 bases, with 13 bases between. The CDR3 length is 14 residues. The germline CDR1 and CDR2 sequences are SGHRS and YFSETQ. CDR3 DNA: TGCGCCAGCAGCCCCGGGGGACCCAAAGAGACCCAGTACTTC. Amino acids: CASSPGGPKETQYF. Supplemented by reference TRBV5-1 and TRBJ2-5, the full variable domain reads KAGVTQTPRYLIKTRGQQVTLSCSPISGHRSVSWYQQTPGQGLQFLFEYFSETQRNKGNFPGRFSGRQFSNSRSEMNVSTLELGDSALYLCASSPGGPKETQYFGPGTRLLVL.

This chain uses TRBV2 with TRBJ2-3, with D hard to call. This CDR3 contains 14 residues. V was pared by 2 bases and J by 2 bases, with 8 bases between. Germline V gene lookup returns CDR1 SNHLY and CDR2 FYNNEI. The CDR3 DNA reads as TGTGCCAGCAGTGAAAGCAGCGCCACAGATACGCAGTATTTT. Translation gives CASSESSATDTQYF.

The V gene is TRBV11-2, the J gene TRBJ1-4; unclear D gene. V gave up 2 bases and J gave up 5 bases, with 9 bases separating them. The germline CDR1 and CDR2 sequences are SGHAT and FQNNGV. The CDR3 spans 14 residues. The CDR3 DNA reads as TGTGCCAGCAGCTTACCAGGAGGGAATGAAAAACTGTTTTTT. Residues: CASSLPGGNEKLFF.

The chain carries TRBV27 and TRBJ1-5, with D possibly TRBD1 on 5 matching bases. The V end lost 2 bases, the J end lost 6 bases, and 14 bases lay between the germline ends. Germline CDR1 is MNHEY and CDR2 is SMNVEV (reference sequence). The CDR3 has 15 residues. The CDR3 DNA sequence: TGTGCCAGCAGTTTAAGGGGACTGGGGGGTCAGCCCCAGCATTTT. It encodes CASSLRGLGGQPQHF.

This clone was seen only once. V and J are TRBV2 and TRBJ2-7; 7 bases are shared with TRBD1. After removal of 6 bases from V and 4 bases from J, the junction contained 9 bases not matched to a gene. Germline values: CDR1 SNHLY, CDR2 FYNNEI. The CDR3 is 14 residues long. The CDR3 DNA sequence: TGTGCCAGCAGCCGACAGGGTGGGGGTTACGAGCAGTACTTC. Amino acids: CASSRQGGGYEQYF.

This clone was counted only a few times. This sequence joins TRBV4-1 and TRBJ2-5; 10 positions match TRBD2. Germline V gene lookup returns CDR1 MGHRA and CDR2 YSYEKL. The CDR3 spans 16 residues. The ends lost 3 bases at V and 1 base at J; junction bases unmatched: 5. CDR3 sequence reads: CASSQARTSGQETQYF. CDR3 sequence (DNA): TGCGCCAGCAGCCAGGCGAGGACTAGCGGCCAAGAGACCCAGTACTTC.